One sample yielded the 26 T cell receptor beta chains listed below, sequenced in a study of early T cells in non-severe SARS-CoV-2 infection. In TCRdb, the 5' RACE reads were re-called with MiXCR into one record per CDR3 protein. The table shows around 70,000 distinct CDR3 sequences, with 12% occurring only once. The sample taken for sequencing was whole blood. The receptors come from an adult who was a healthcare worker with PCR-confirmed SARS-CoV-2 infection or an uninfected control (not recorded which).

This clonotype occurred many times. The chain uses TRBV7-2 and TRBJ1-2; 7 bases match TRBD1. Germline V lookup: CDR1 SGHTA, CDR2 FQGNSA. V shed 1 base, J shed 8 bases, and the junction held 7 bases outside the gene matches. The CDR3 covers 14 residues. DNA of the CDR3: TGTGCCAGCAGCTTAGTGACAGGGAAAGGAGGCTACACCTTC. Protein: CASSLVTGKGGYTF.

The rearrangement links TRBV19 to TRBJ2-3; D gene ambiguous. Trimming shortened V by 7 bases and J by 0 bases, and 14 bases separated the two germline ends. The germline V gene encodes CDR1 LNHDA and CDR2 SQIVND (reference sequence). The CDR3 covers 15 residues. This CDR3 is CASKANDVSTDTQYF. CDR3 bases: TGTGCCAGTAAAGCTAACGACGTAAGCACAGATACGCAGTATTTT.

This CDR3 reads CASSCPPLAPVSTDTQYF. The CDR3 DNA reads as TGTGCCAGCAGTTGTCCCCCTTTAGCCCCAGTTAGCACAGATACGCAGTATTTT. This chain connects TRBV27 to TRBJ2-3; D is undetermined. Trimming took off 4 bases at V and 0 bases at J, with 20 bases between the two ends. The CDR3 is 18 residues long. CDR1 is MNHEY and CDR2 is SMNVEV in the germline V gene (reference sequence).

This clonotype has a handful of counts. In DNA form, the CDR3 reads TGCAGTGCCCCGACTAGCGGGAGAGGGGAGCAGTTCTTC. Amino acids: CSAPTSGRGEQFF. The chain employs TRBV20-1 and TRBJ2-1; 12 bases fit TRBD2. Per the germline V gene, CDR1 is DFQATT and CDR2 is SNEGSKA (reference sequence). V was clipped by 6 bases and J by 10 bases; unmatched bases: 7. The CDR3 extends over 13 amino acids.

This clonotype was recorded many times. V is TRBV7-9 and J is TRBJ2-1, with a tentative D call TRBD1 (5 bases). Trimming took off 5 bases at V and 5 bases at J, with 22 bases between the two ends. The CDR3 covers 17 residues. From germline, CDR1 is SEHNR and CDR2 FQNEAQ (reference sequence). CDR3 in amino acids: CASSRYKLGPRNNEQFF. The DNA for the CDR3 is TGTGCCAGCAGCCGCTACAAGCTGGGGCCTAGGAACAATGAGCAGTTCTTC.

This clonotype was recorded a few times. The chain recombines TRBV5-6 with TRBJ2-1; D remains unclear. This CDR3 has 11 amino acids. Trimming left V 2 bases short and J 12 bases short, with 9 bases between. CDR1 and CDR2 (germline): SGHDT, YYEEEE. CDR3 amino acids: CASSFIHVQFF. DNA for the CDR3: TGTGCCAGCAGCTTCATACATGTGCAGTTCTTC.

Many counts were recorded for this clonotype. The rearrangement joins TRBV9 to TRBJ2-7; D possibly uses TRBD1 or TRBD2 (7 bases each). The germline gives CDR1 SGDLS, CDR2 YYNGEE. CDR3 length: 15 amino acids. V was cut by 4 bases and J by 4 bases, with 18 bases left in between. This chain's CDR3 is CASSPGGAGWYEQYF. The CDR3 DNA reads TGTGCCAGCAGCCCAGGGGGGGCAGGGTGGTACGAGCAGTACTTC.

This rearrangement joins TRBV9 to TRBJ2-3, with no clear D. CDR1 and CDR2 from the germline V gene are SGDLS and YYNGEE. V gave up 3 bases and J gave up 0 bases, with 8 bases separating them. The CDR3 extends over 14 amino acids. CDR3 region: CASSGQISTDTQYF. CDR3 coding DNA: TGTGCCAGCAGCGGGCAGATTAGCACAGATACGCAGTATTTT.

Points on this clonotype: A single base separates this from a much larger clone, so it may be a read error. V and J are TRBV20-1 and TRBJ2-7; TRBD1 agrees at 9 bases. This CDR3 spans 14 amino acids. V lost 4 bases and J lost 3; bases outside the gene matches: 7. Germline CDR1 and CDR2: DFQATT and SNEGSKA (reference sequence). CDR3 sequence: CSAKPGTGLYEQYF. The CDR3 DNA is TGCAGTGCTAAGCCCGGGACAGGGCTCTACGAGCAGTACTTC.

The chain couples TRBV20-1 to TRBJ2-7; 9 nucleotides align to TRBD1. Germline V gives CDR1 DFQATT, CDR2 SNEGSKA (reference sequence). The CDR3 has 14 amino acids. V was pared by 6 bases and J by 1 base, with 7 bases of the junction left unmatched. The CDR3 DNA follows: TGCAGTGCAACGGGACAGGGTTTATCCTACGAGCAGTACTTC. It specifies CSATGQGLSYEQYF.

This sequence joins TRBV12-3 or TRBV12-4 and TRBJ1-2; D is ambiguous. V shed 7 bases and J shed 1 base, with 13 bases lying between them. The CDR3 consists of 14 residues. The CDR3 is CASTLWGFNYGYTF. CDR3 in DNA: TGTGCCAGCACCCTATGGGGTTTTAACTATGGCTACACCTTC.

The rearrangement links TRBV6-4 to TRBJ2-2, with D possibly being TRBD2 (6 bases). Germline V gives CDR1 MRHNA, CDR2 SNTAGT. The CDR3 spans 14 residues. V lost 3 bases and J 7 bases, leaving 12 bases between the germline ends. Here the CDR3 DNA reads TGTGCCAGCAGTGAGGCACCGGAGGGCGGGGAGCTGTTTTTT. It codes for CASSEAPEGGELFF.

The table lists this clonotype with a few counts. The CDR3 region is CTHSPLHF. The CDR3 DNA follows: TGCACCCACTCACCCCTCCACTTT. The genes are TRBV20-1 and TRBJ1-6; unclear D gene. CDR1 and CDR2 from the germline V gene are DFQATT and SNEGSKA (reference sequence). This CDR3 is built from 8 residues.

This clonotype turned up a few times. This chain uses TRBV5-4 with TRBJ1-6; D is uncertain. With 9 bases removed from V and 0 bases from J, the gap between germline ends came to 13 bases. The CDR3 length is 15 residues. Germline assignment: CDR1 SGHNT and CDR2 YYREEE (reference sequence). The CDR3, as DNA: TGTGCCAATTTCCGGTTCAGCTCCTATAATTCACCCCTCCACTTT. The encoded protein is CANFRFSSYNSPLHF.

This clonotype was counted only a few times. The chain uses TRBV7-9 and TRBJ1-3; 7 positions match TRBD1. In germline, CDR1 is SEHNR, CDR2 FQNEAQ (reference sequence). This CDR3 is 11 amino acids long. Trimming cost V 5 bases and J 12 bases; bases outside gene matches: 4. The CDR3 DNA reads as TGTGCCAGCAGCCAGACAGGGTTCATATATTTT. Residues: CASSQTGFIYF.

This clonotype was observed at least ten times. V gene TRBV10-1 combines with J gene TRBJ1-4; 8 bases align to TRBD1. The V and J ends lost 4 bases and 8 bases, in that order; junction bases with no gene match: 6. Germline CDR1 reads WNHNN; CDR2 reads SYGVQD (reference sequence). The length of the CDR3 is 14 residues. DNA for the CDR3: TGCGCCAGCAGTGCGGACAGGGTTTACGAAAAACTGTTTTTT. Translation gives CASSADRVYEKLFF.

In its sample, this clonotype was seen a few times. This rearrangement joins TRBV12-3 or TRBV12-4 to TRBJ1-2; D uncertain. The CDR3 is 15 amino acids. With 1 base removed from V and 5 bases from J, the gap between germline ends came to 14 bases. The CDR3 bases are TGTGCCAGCAGTTTAGGGCACCAGAGTGCTTATGGCTACACCTTC. Its protein is CASSLGHQSAYGYTF.

This clonotype was observed a handful of times. This chain uses TRBV20-1 with TRBJ2-7, with 9 positions matching TRBD1. Per germline, CDR1 DFQATT and CDR2 SNEGSKA (reference sequence). J gave up 1 base and V 5 bases, and 15 bases lay outside the gene matches. CDR3 length: 17 amino acids. CDR3 amino acids: CSAPRQDRGRGSYEQYF. In DNA, the CDR3 is TGCAGTGCTCCAAGGCAGGACAGGGGACGTGGGTCCTACGAGCAGTACTTC.

The genes are TRBV7-8 and TRBJ1-5, with TRBD1 matching 10 bases. Trimming took 5 bases from V and 5 from J; bases not matched to a gene: 6. The CDR3 extends over 15 amino acids. Looked up from germline, CDR1 is SGHVS and CDR2 is FQNEAQ. The CDR3 DNA follows: TGTGCCAGCAGCCCGGGACAGGGGAGAGATCAGCCCCAGCATTTT. This gives the protein CASSPGQGRDQPQHF.

The chain employs TRBV5-1 and TRBJ1-6; no definite D call. The germline V and J ends were trimmed by 1 base and 5 bases, with 7 bases remaining between them. This CDR3 spans 14 amino acids. CDR1 is SGHRS and CDR2 is YFSETQ in the germline V gene. The CDR3 spells CASSLLTDNSPLHF. In DNA, the CDR3 is TGCGCCAGCAGCTTGTTAACCGATAATTCACCCCTCCACTTT.

This clonotype was detected ten times or more. V is TRBV5-1 and J is TRBJ1-2; D remains unclear. V was cut by 2 bases and J by 6 bases, with 8 bases left in between. Germline CDR1 is SGHRS and CDR2 is YFSETQ. The CDR3 has 12 amino acids. The DNA for the CDR3 is TGCGCCAGCAGCTTTGACGGCCATGGCTACACCTTC. Its translation: CASSFDGHGYTF.

J is TRBJ2-7 and V is TRBV19; possible D gene TRBD2, 6 bases. V was clipped by 5 bases and J by 1 base, with 12 bases between them. CDR1 is LNHDA, CDR2 SQIVND, per germline (reference sequence). The CDR3 is 14 residues long. As DNA, the CDR3 is TGTGCCAGTAGTCTAGCGAGCCTATCCTACGAGCAGTACTTC. Protein sequence: CASSLASLSYEQYF.

This sequence joins TRBV9 and TRBJ1-1; D uncertain. In germline, CDR1 is SGDLS, CDR2 YYNGEE. This CDR3 has 14 residues. V lost 3 bases and J 7 bases, leaving 16 bases between the germline ends. CDR3: CASSAAGAGNEAFF. The CDR3 nucleotides read TGTGCCAGCAGCGCCGCAGGTGCGGGGAATGAAGCTTTCTTT.

This clonotype was seen repeatedly, ten times or more. The rearrangement uses TRBV4-2 and TRBJ1-5; a possible D gene is TRBD1 (5 bases). The CDR3 consists of 15 residues. The V end lost 0 bases, the J end lost 5 bases, and 11 bases lay between the germline ends. From germline, CDR1 is LGHNA and CDR2 YNFKEQ. Here the CDR3 DNA reads TGTGCCAGCAGCCAAGATGGAGGGGATCATCAGCCCCAGCATTTT. It specifies CASSQDGGDHQPQHF.

This clonotype was seen a few times. The chain employs TRBV20-1 and TRBJ2-2, with D unresolved. The germline V gene has CDR1 DFQATT and CDR2 SNEGSKA (reference sequence). CDR3 length: 12 amino acids. Between the trimmed V and J ends, which lost 1 base and 6 bases, there was a span of 6 bases. CDR3 sequence reads: CSARAYPGELFF. CDR3 bases: TGCAGTGCTAGAGCCTATCCCGGGGAGCTGTTTTTT.

This clonotype has at least ten counts. This sequence joins TRBV7-9 and TRBJ2-7; possibly TRBD2 for D (5 bases). The germline CDR1 and CDR2 sequences are SEHNR and FQNEAQ (reference sequence). The length of the CDR3 is 17 residues. With 5 bases removed from V and 1 base from J, the gap between germline ends came to 21 bases. The CDR3, as DNA: TGTGCCAGCAGCCCAACCCTGACTACCCACCCATCCTACGAGCAGTACTTC. Translation: CASSPTLTTHPSYEQYF.